Detailed here is one T cell receptor beta chain. The antigen is not known. There are 13 residues in the CDR3. V dropped 4 bases and J dropped 8 bases, with 13 bases sitting between them. Germline V CDR1 and CDR2: SGHRS, YFSETQ. This entry comes from a study of T cell responses to AZD1222 COVID-19 vaccine. Study-level results: At baseline, just five or six AZD1222 recipients tested seropositive. Donors skewed white British and female; clonal diversity was possibly underestimated.

Second-dose groups at about 4 or about 12 weeks were pooled. Produced via immunoSEQ multiplex PCR; TCRdb's table is partial and in-frame only. The sample includes some 90,000 clones, about 89% of them seen just once. This chain links TRBV5-1 with TRBJ1-3, with D tentatively TRBD1 (5 bases). The specimen was peripheral blood, collected 28 days after the second AZD1222 dose. The sequence was obtained from an adult who received the AZD1222 COVID-19 vaccine. CDR3 protein: CASSTGRGDTIYF. The CDR3, as DNA: TGCGCCAGCAGCACGGGCCGGGGGGACACCATATATTTT.